Shown below are 5 T cell receptor beta chains from a single sample sequenced in a study of CD8 T cells in ankylosing spondylitis. One entry per CDR3 protein results from TCRdb running MiXCR on the 5' RACE reads. The data contain more than 400,000 distinct CDR3 sequences, approximately 5.3% of them seen just once; the ten biggest clones take up approximately 3.5%. These receptors' targets are unknown. Study-level points and caveats: What seemed typical of ankylosing spondylitis blood was a TCR beta motif built from several highly homologous variants.

The sequencing input was blood, either unsorted or a sorted T cell fraction (not recorded which). The receptors shown here come from a male donor with ankylosing spondylitis.

This clonotype was picked up many times. The chain recombines TRBV5-1 with TRBJ2-7; D possibly corresponds to TRBD1 (6 bases). V was pared by 2 bases and J by 2 bases, with 11 bases between. CDR1 is SGHRS, CDR2 YFSETQ, per germline. The CDR3 extends over 14 amino acids. The DNA for the CDR3 is TGCGCCAGCAGCTTAAGGGGGAACCCCTACGAGCAGTACTTC. This encodes CASSLRGNPYEQYF.

This clonotype was observed many times. This chain uses TRBV5-1 with TRBJ2-7; a possible D gene is TRBD1 (5 bases). Germline V gives CDR1 SGHRS, CDR2 YFSETQ. The CDR3 sequence is 14 residues long. Trimming cost V 4 bases and J 2 bases, with 13 bases left between them. In nucleotides, the CDR3 is TGCGCCAGCAGCCAATACCGGACAACCTACGAGCAGTACTTC. Residues: CASSQYRTTYEQYF. The complete variable domain, with remaining parts taken from reference TRBV5-1 and TRBJ2-7, reads KAGVTQTPRYLIKTRGQQVTLSCSPISGHRSVSWYQQTPGQGLQFLFEYFSETQRNKGNFPGRFSGRQFSNSRSEMNVSTLELGDSALYLCASSQYRTTYEQYFGPGTRLTVT.

This clonotype was picked up many times. In DNA, the CDR3 is TGCAGTGCTAGGGGCGACAGGGGCGATTGGGGTGTTCAGCCCCAGCATTTT. Protein: CSARGDRGDWGVQPQHF. The chain couples TRBV20-1 to TRBJ1-5, with 8 bases fitting TRBD1. Germline V gene sequence: CDR1 DFQATT, CDR2 SNEGSKA (reference sequence). This CDR3 is built from 17 residues. The ends lost 3 bases at V and 6 bases at J; junction bases unmatched: 16.

This clonotype was counted ten times or more. The V gene is TRBV29-1, the J gene TRBJ2-7; the D gene is possibly TRBD1 (6 bases). CDR1 is SQVTM and CDR2 is ANQGSEA in the germline V gene. Trimming took off 8 bases at V and 2 bases at J, with 28 bases between the two ends. The CDR3 runs to 17 residues. CDR3 in amino acids: CSLTGVLPGTKAYEQYF. The CDR3, as DNA: TGCAGCTTGACAGGAGTACTACCCGGGACAAAGGCCTACGAGCAGTACTTC.

Comment on this clonotype: One end of the junction does not line up with germline, which may come from a read error. The genes are TRBV12-3 or TRBV12-4 and TRBJ2-1; TRBD2 matches at 7 bases. The CDR3 sequence is 14 residues long. CDR3 in amino acids: CASSIFRDYDEQFF. The DNA for the CDR3 is TGTGCCAGCAGTATTTTCCGGGACTACGATGAGCAGTTCTTC.